The clone carrying this T cell receptor (beta chain) has ten or more counts. Its antigen is unknown. TCRdb re-derived calls from the 5' RACE reads in MiXCR, one entry per CDR3 protein. There are about 100,000 distinct CDR3 sequences in the sample; around 4.8% occur only once, and about 20% lies in the top ten. V lost 6 bases, J lost 7 bases, and 19 bases stayed unmatched. The V gene's germline CDR1 is DFQATT and CDR2 SNEGSKA (reference sequence). There are 17 residues in the CDR3. This specimen comes from a study of spatial heterogeneity in lung cancer. Whole-study findings and limits: Mutation tallies in tumors tracked expanded intratumoral alpha and beta TCR counts. The estimate shows that only around 7% of tumor T cells were covered for alpha and about 12% for beta chains.

The time point: sample taken at primary tumor resection. No cell sorting; template was whole RNA from tumor, lung tissue or PBMC. The sequence was obtained from a male donor with early-stage non-small cell lung cancer. Specimen: lung tumor tissue, collected at surgery. The gene calls are TRBV20-1 and TRBJ2-1, with 9 bases fitting TRBD1. Here the CDR3 DNA reads TGCAGTGCCCAAGAAGCGCCGGGACAGGGTAGACGTAATGAGCAGTTCTTC. Translated, it gives CSAQEAPGQGRRNEQFF.